This T cell receptor beta chain was obtained from a study of T cells after yellow fever vaccination. This clonotype was seen ten or more times. The CDR3 is 16 residues long. V dropped 4 bases and J dropped 4 bases, with 17 bases sitting between them. Germline CDR1 and CDR2: LGHNA and YSLEER. Using its own MiXCR run on the 5' RACE reads, TCRdb lists one record per CDR3 protein. The sample has about 120,000 distinct CDR3 sequences; roughly 8.9% are singletons. The chain combines TRBV4-3 with TRBJ2-1; D may be TRBD1 or TRBD2 (7 bases each). The sequences come from CD8+ T cells sorted from PBMCs, collected 45 days after the yellow fever booster vaccination. The clonotype was recovered from a man aged 25-45 years who received the YFV17D yellow fever vaccine. The CDR3 region is CASSLGGVDRYNEQFF. The CDR3 nucleotides read TGCGCCAGCAGCCTTGGGGGGGTGGACAGGTACAATGAGCAGTTCTTC.